This entry lists 11 T cell receptor beta chains sequenced from one sample in a study of CD8 T cells in Susac syndrome (dated by TCRdb to about 2019). The method behind the library was the immunoSEQ multiplex PCR assay. RNA was extracted with the RNeasy kit and roughly 0.45 to 1 ug was reverse transcribed using random hexamers. TCRdb applied fastp at Q25 and MiXCR to the public reads, then kept only in-frame beta chains. Each CDR3 protein appears once, grouped with its most common genes and DNA. This sample lists over 150,000 distinct CDR3 sequences; about 95% were detected once. Clones ranked in the top ten supply around 0.095% of the sample. Specimen: CD4+ T cells from PBMCs. The receptors were gathered from a human donor with Susac syndrome.

This chain links TRBV20-1 with TRBJ2-5; D remains unclear. There are 12 residues in the CDR3. Germline CDR1 is DFQATT and CDR2 is SNEGSKA (reference sequence). V was clipped by 1 base and J by 4 bases, with 7 bases between them. CDR3 nucleotide sequence: TGCAGTGCTAGAGGGTACGGAGAGACCCAGTACTTC. It translates to CSARGYGETQYF.

The gene calls are TRBV7-2 and TRBJ2-3, with no clear D. Germline V gene lookup returns CDR1 SGHTA and CDR2 FQGNSA. The CDR3 covers 15 residues. Trimming shortened V by 5 bases and J by 0 bases, and 12 bases separated the two germline ends. CDR3 protein: CASSPRWVSTDTQYF. The DNA of the CDR3 is TGTGCCAGCAGCCCCCGGTGGGTTAGCACAGATACGCAGTATTTT.

CDR3 coding DNA: TGCGCCAGCAGCCAAGATGCGTTCCGAAGCTCCTACGAGCAGTACTTC. It specifies CASSQDAFRSSYEQYF. The gene calls are TRBV4-3 and TRBJ2-7; D remains ambiguous. The CDR3 extends over 16 amino acids. V was pared by 0 bases and J by 0 bases, with 12 bases between. CDR1 LGHNA and CDR2 YSLEER come from the germline V gene.

The chain employs TRBV30 and TRBJ2-7; no clear D. In germline, CDR1 is GTSNPN, CDR2 SVGIG (reference sequence). The CDR3 loop spans 13 amino acids. The ends were cut back, 2 bases at V and 5 bases at J, with 13 bases in the middle. The CDR3 region is CAWSSLAWNEQYF. The CDR3 region has the DNA TGTGCCTGGAGTTCTCTGGCTTGGAACGAGCAGTACTTC.

The chain recombines TRBV29-1 with TRBJ2-7; no clear D gene. V was cut by 2 bases and J by 1 base, with 9 bases left in between. CDR3 length: 13 amino acids. Germline V gene data show CDR1 as SQVTM and CDR2 as ANQGSEA. The CDR3 DNA reads as TGCAGCGTTGAATGGGCAGGTTCCTACGAGCAGTACTTC. It is translated as CSVEWAGSYEQYF.

This clonotype was seen once. This rearrangement joins TRBV20-1 to TRBJ2-3; TRBD1 matches at 11 bases. Germline CDR1 and CDR2: DFQATT and SNEGSKA (reference sequence). The CDR3 consists of 14 residues. The junction had 6 bases not matched to a gene; V was cut back by 5 bases and J by 5 bases. CDR3 in DNA: TGCAGTGCTCAGCCGGGACAGGGGGTAGATACGCAGTATTTT. Residues: CSAQPGQGVDTQYF.

The rearrangement links TRBV19 to TRBJ1-5; 8 bases align to TRBD1. Per germline, CDR1 LNHDA and CDR2 SQIVND (reference sequence). With 3 bases clipped from V and 5 bases from J, the junction kept 0 bases outside the gene matches. This CDR3 spans 13 amino acids. The CDR3 nucleotides are TGTGCCAGTAGTATGGGACAGGATCAGCCCCAGCATTTT. Translation: CASSMGQDQPQHF. Full variable domain (missing parts from reference TRBV19 and TRBJ1-5): DGGITQSPKYLFRKEGQNVTLSCEQNLNHDAMYWYRQDPGQGLRLIYYSQIVNDFQKGDIAEGYSVSREKKESFPLTVTSAQKNPTAFYLCASSMGQDQPQHFGDGTRLSIL.

This clonotype appeared a single time. V usage is TRBV20-1 and J usage is TRBJ2-3, with 9 bases matching TRBD2. With V trimmed by 0 bases and J by 3 bases, 4 bases remained unmatched. CDR3 length equals 15 residues. CDR1 is DFQATT, CDR2 SNEGSKA, per germline (reference sequence). In nucleotides, the CDR3 is TGCAGTGCTAGAGATGGGCTAGCGGGGACAGATACGCAGTATTTT. Protein product: CSARDGLAGTDTQYF.

This clonotype was observed once. The rearrangement uses TRBV20-1 and TRBJ1-1, with D possibly matching TRBD1 (6 bases). The length of the CDR3 is 15 residues. V was clipped by 3 bases and J by 5 bases, with 19 bases between them. Germline values: CDR1 DFQATT, CDR2 SNEGSKA (reference sequence). The chain's CDR3 is CSASPRRGGGTEAFF. CDR3 bases: TGCAGTGCTAGCCCCAGGCGAGGAGGGGGGACTGAAGCTTTCTTT.

This clonotype was recorded once. The chain combines TRBV15 with TRBJ1-2, with D perhaps matching TRBD1 (5 bases). The V gene's germline CDR1 is LNHNV and CDR2 YYDKDF (reference sequence). CDR3 length: 15 residues. V lost 0 bases and J lost 4, with 12 bases in between. DNA for the CDR3: TGTGCCACCAGCAGAGATCTTAGGGGTGGCTATGGCTACACCTTC. Protein: CATSRDLRGGYGYTF.

The V gene is TRBV29-1, the J gene TRBJ2-7, with TRBD1 matching over 8 bases. In germline, CDR1 is SQVTM, CDR2 ANQGSEA. The CDR3 loop spans 14 amino acids. Trimming cost V 4 bases and J 0 bases; bases outside gene matches: 5. The CDR3 DNA reads as TGCAGCGTTGTAGGGACAGGTAGCTCCTACGAGCAGTACTTC. This codes for CSVVGTGSSYEQYF.